A selection of T cell receptor beta chains follows, all from one sample in a study of cytomegalovirus exposure and HLA in healthy donors. Libraries were prepared by immunoSEQ multiplex PCR; TCRdb keeps only in-frame clonotypes and omits some of them. The table shows approximately 300,000 clones, with roughly 86% occurring only once. Material for sequencing was PBMCs. Source of these receptors: a woman aged 40 to 55 in good health and CMV-seropositive. Both conserved end residues are part of each CDR3.

TRBV7-9	14	TRBJ1-1	CASSLGQGRTEAFF
TRBV10-3	14	TRBJ1-1	CAISDLGAGTEAFF
TRBV5-4	15	TRBJ1-4	CASSLDLGGNEKLFF
TRBV30	12	TRBJ2-1	CAWSVAGNEQFF
TRBV28	15	TRBJ2-5	CASSSGTFQGETQYF
TRBV19	13	TRBJ2-5	CASSIGKKETQYF
TRBV5-1	15	TRBJ2-4	CASSPLAGEKNIQYF
TRBV19	17	TRBJ1-2	CASSIDHPTTGFDGYTF
TRBV2	15	TRBJ2-1	CASSEFGGSVNEQFF
TRBV19	16	TRBJ1-5	CASSNGQAAINQPQHF
TRBV19	14	TRBJ1-3	CASSSTGSGNTIYF
TRBV6-4	17	TRBJ2-2	CASSDSASGANTGELFF
TRBV27	15	TRBJ2-1	CASSHERLATNEQFF
TRBV30	13	TRBJ2-3	CAWRYGLTDTQYF
TRBV5-5	15	TRBJ1-5	CASSYSSGWNQPQHF
TRBV4-3	14	TRBJ2-7	CASSKSSGSYEQYF
TRBV7-9	12	TRBJ2-7	CAITRDSYEQYF
TRBV6-1	13	TRBJ2-5	CASSSTGGETQYF
TRBV6-5	15	TRBJ2-2	CASTDTTRYTGELFF
TRBV6-1	13	TRBJ2-5	CASSSGSRETQYF
TRBV2	15	TRBJ2-7	CASSRGGTGNYEQYF
TRBV27	14	TRBJ2-1	CASRLREGLDEQFF
TRBV6-5	15	TRBJ1-4	CASSYSDGVNEKLFF
TRBV30	13	TRBJ2-5	CAWGLAAQETQYF
TRBV30	12	TRBJ1-5	CAWSYGDQPQHF
TRBV27	14	TRBJ1-2	CASRPGATNYGYTF
TRBV20-1	11	TRBJ1-2	CSARVRGGYTF
TRBV5-5	16	TRBJ2-2	CASSFGSLRGTGELFF
TRBV5-8	16	TRBJ1-4	CASSAGQGATNEKLFF
TRBV5-1	14	TRBJ2-2	CASAGQGSSGELFF
TRBV25-1	18	TRBJ2-2	CASSEYFSGEGLSGELFF
TRBV7-9	17	TRBJ2-2	CASSLGLAGAVTGELFF
TRBV10-3	16	TRBJ1-5	CAISETLGQVNQPQHF
TRBV5-8	17	TRBJ2-7	CASSPGPGQLFSYEQYF
TRBV5-8	15	TRBJ2-7	CASSQTSGRAYEQYF
TRBV29-1	13	TRBJ2-7	CSVTGTGAYEQYF
TRBV7-7	15	TRBJ2-5	CASSAVGAGQETQYF
TRBV5-1	15	TRBJ2-7	CASLRDRGLLDEQYF
TRBV28	15	TRBJ1-5	CASKAGGTVNQPQHF
TRBV6-5	15	TRBJ2-7	CASRSETSGNYGQYF
TRBV5-6	13	TRBJ1-2	CASSRQGLYGYTF
TRBV4-2	16	TRBJ2-2	CASSQDTASGPGELFF
TRBV28	16	TRBJ2-3	CASSPPGLAGSDTQYF
TRBV23-1	13	TRBJ1-5	CASSPIRDQPQHF
TRBV5-1	15	TRBJ2-1	CASIGAGATVNEQFF
TRBV6-5	11	TRBJ1-2	CAVGLGSGYTF
TRBV7-9	16	TRBJ2-1	CASRSSLAGVLNEQFF
TRBV28	18	TRBJ1-3	CASSQPQQGDDSGNTIYF
TRBV21-1	14	TRBJ1-5	CASSKVTGNQPQHF
TRBV6-6	14	TRBJ1-6	CASSYQGAGSPLHF
TRBV5-6	15	TRBJ1-1	CASSWREWGNTEAFF
TRBV7-2	14	TRBJ1-5	CASSYDRASGPQHF
TRBV14	14	TRBJ2-1	CASSPSMGQGTEFF
TRBV18	16	TRBJ1-3	CASSRGPGNSGNTIYF
TRBV9	16	TRBJ2-7	CASSVNGREATYEQYF